Included here is one T cell receptor (beta chain) sequence, with context. Its antigen is not yet known. Sequence at one end of the junction differs from germline and may be a read error. RNA was isolated from bulk unsorted tissue, and RNA quality was assessed with a NanoDrop ND-1000 and an Agilent 2100. Normal lung samples were distant non-tumor tissue taken more than 3 cm from the tumor edge. Donors were newly diagnosed lung cancer patients admitted for thoracic surgery in China between August and November 2014, without prior chemotherapy. Anyone who had undergone radiotherapy or chemotherapy before, or who had another cancer at the same time, was left out of the study. Surgical tissue pieces of about 1-2.2 cm3 were preserved in RNAlater solution and were kept at -80 degrees C until use. The data stem from a study of tumor and adjacent non-tumor tissue in lung cancer (dated by TCRdb to 2016 to 2019). With regard to the full study: Of the cohort, about a dozen patients had adenocarcinoma, 2 had squamous cell carcinoma and 1 had small cell lung cancer. In total, sequencing yielded over 95 million productive TCRbeta reads, which works out to an average of about 4.2 million reads per sample. The study compared bulk TCRbeta repertoires from lung tumor tissue and matched distant non-tumor lung tissue of roughly 15 lung cancer patients. Around 30 paired specimens, one tumor and one normal lung sample per patient, were profiled by TCRbeta CDR3 sequencing. The approximately 15 patients were aged roughly 31 to 80 years, included about ten men and 5 women, and had TNM stage I to III disease. Findings and caveats that apply to the study as a whole: A significantly larger cumulative share of the repertoire was made up by the top 100 clones in normal lung than in tumor tissue. The cohort had only 15 patients, and the authors noted that larger samples and more detailed clinical data are needed. TCR diversity (inverse Simpson) was significantly higher in tumor than in normal lung tissue (431.37 vs 166.20, P = 0.0075, Mann-Whitney U test). The methods do not name the sequencing platform or mention unique molecular identifiers. Significantly higher TCR diversity was found in younger patients, and higher tumor TCR diversity was associated with shorter overall and disease-free survival. Peripheral blood was not sequenced, so blood TCRbeta repertoires were not examined in the lung cancer patients of the study.

The CDR3 numbers 19 residues from cysteine through phenylalanine. Only CDR3 DNA is held: 57 bases, read in frame from base 1. For CDR1 and CDR2, the germline V gene lists SGHRS and YFSETQ. The library was generated by multiplex PCR. The sample was run on an Illumina HiSeq 2500. TCRbeta libraries were constructed through three rounds of nested PCR with primers (Table S4) according to protocols adapted from ARM-PCR. Before sequencing, PCR products of 200-500 bp were excised from the gel and purified with the QIAquick gel extraction kit. Concerning the study's data processing: Trimmomatic was used to clean the reads, FLASH merged the cleaned reads into complete CDR3 sequences, and MiTCR assigned the sequences to V(D)J germline segments. Clonal diversity was computed as the inverse Simpson's index with VDJtools. In-frame sequences without a premature stop codon were defined as productive reads. TCRdb reprocessed the public reads (quality trimming at Q25 with fastp, clone calling with MiXCR) and kept in-frame beta chains. All rows with the same CDR3 protein become a single entry with the most common DNA and genes. TCRdb's processing, not the authors', yielded these V and J calls. This sample has more than 35,000 distinct CDR3 sequences in its table, and roughly 60% of those were observed once. The top ten constitute roughly 19% of the sample.

Sequencing was carried out using distant non-tumor lung tissue. Recombination joined TRBV5-1 with TRBJ2-3; 12 middle bases align to TRBD1. The receptor's source is a middle-aged woman with non-small cell lung cancer. The CDR3 amino acid sequence is: CVSSLGQGAFSAVTDTQYF. The bases are TGCGTCAGCAGCTTGGGACAGGGGGCATTCTCTGCGGTCACAGATACGCAGTATTTT.